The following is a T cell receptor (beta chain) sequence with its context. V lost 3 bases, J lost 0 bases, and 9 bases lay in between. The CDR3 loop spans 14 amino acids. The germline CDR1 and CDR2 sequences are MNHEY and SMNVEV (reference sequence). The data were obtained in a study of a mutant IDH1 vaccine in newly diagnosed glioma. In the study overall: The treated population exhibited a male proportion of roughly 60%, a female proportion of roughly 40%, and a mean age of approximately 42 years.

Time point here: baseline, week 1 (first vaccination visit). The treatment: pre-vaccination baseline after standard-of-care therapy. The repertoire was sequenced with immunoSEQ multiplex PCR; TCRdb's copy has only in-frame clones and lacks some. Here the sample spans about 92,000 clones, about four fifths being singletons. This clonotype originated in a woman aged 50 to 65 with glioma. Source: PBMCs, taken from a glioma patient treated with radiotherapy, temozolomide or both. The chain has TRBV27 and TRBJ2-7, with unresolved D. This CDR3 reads CASSFLPNSYEQYF. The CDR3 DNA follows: TGTGCCAGCAGTTTCCTACCCAACTCCTACGAGCAGTACTTC.